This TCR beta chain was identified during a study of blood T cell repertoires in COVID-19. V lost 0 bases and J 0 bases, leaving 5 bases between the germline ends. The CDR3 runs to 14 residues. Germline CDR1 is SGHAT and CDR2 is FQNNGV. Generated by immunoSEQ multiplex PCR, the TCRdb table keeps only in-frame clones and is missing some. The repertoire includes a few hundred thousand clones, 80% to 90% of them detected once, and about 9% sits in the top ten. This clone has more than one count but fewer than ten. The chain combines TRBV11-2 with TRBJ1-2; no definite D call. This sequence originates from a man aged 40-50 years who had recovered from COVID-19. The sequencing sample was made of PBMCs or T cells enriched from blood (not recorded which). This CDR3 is CASSLEQSNYGYTF. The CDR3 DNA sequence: TGTGCCAGCAGCTTAGAACAGTCTAACTATGGCTACACCTTC.